This paragraph covers one T cell receptor beta chain sequence. Method: immunoSEQ multiplex PCR; TCRdb's copy keeps in-frame clones and lacks some. The data show about 380,000 clones, with 81% seen just once and more than 1% held by the top ten. Germline CDR1 LNHNV, CDR2 YYDKDF (reference sequence). The CDR3 totals 14 residues. Trimming took 4 bases from V and 3 from J; bases not matched to a gene: 2. This record belongs to a study of blood T cell repertoires in COVID-19. J is TRBJ1-2 and V is TRBV15, with 10 nucleotides matching TRBD1. Specimen: peripheral blood. This TCR came from a human donor with acute or convalescent COVID-19. The donor label of this sample is uncertain. CDR3 in amino acids: CATSIGTGDYGYTF. The CDR3 DNA follows: TGTGCCACCAGCATAGGGACAGGGGACTATGGCTACACCTTC.